The rows below give T cell receptor beta chains drawn from one sample of a study of quantifying T cell responses using KT2 cells. TCRdb re-analysed the UMI-ligation and nested PCR reads in MiXCR, keeping a single row per CDR3 protein. The data hold 25,000 to 35,000 distinct CDR3 sequences, with over 9% observed a single time. Material: PBMCs spiked with cells of the T cell clone KT2. These receptors were obtained from a human donor. CDR3s include the opening cysteine and the closing phenylalanine or tryptophan. The D gene is left open where the match is weak. Part of the rows lack a size; the others show once, few, many or a class for expanded clones.

V	size	D	J	length	CDR3	DNA
TRBV20-1	many	NA	TRBJ2-3	15	CSARGGGIGTDTQYF	TGCAGTGCTAGAGGCGGCGGGATCGGCACAGATACGCAGTATTTT
TRBV20-1	many	NA	TRBJ1-6	14	CSARIISRSSPLHF	TGCAGTGCTAGAATAATATCCCGGAGTTCACCCCTCCACTTT
TRBV6-2/TRBV6-3	few	NA	TRBJ2-7	14	CASSYGPTTGMAYF	TGTGCCAGCAGTTATGGGCCTACGACCGGGATGGCGTACTTC
TRBV15	NA	TRBD1	TRBJ1-1	18	CATSRTGQGRPSGTEAFF	TGTGCCACCAGCAGAACCGGACAGGGGCGTCCTTCGGGCACTGAAGCTTTCTTT
TRBV7-2	many	TRBD2	TRBJ2-1	17	CASSPILSGGFYNEQFF	TGTGCCAGCAGCCCCATCCTTAGCGGGGGATTCTACAATGAGCAGTTCTTC
TRBV29-1	NA	NA	TRBJ2-7	12	CSAGTTGYEQYF	TGCAGCGCCGGTACCACAGGTTACGAGCAGTACTTC
TRBV12-3/TRBV12-4	many	TRBD1	TRBJ1-1	18	CASSLNDRARPMNTEAFF	TGTGCCAGCAGTTTAAACGACAGGGCCCGGCCCATGAACACTGAAGCTTTCTTT
TRBV3-1	NA	NA	TRBJ2-6	15	CASSQGAGGANVLTF	TGTGCCAGCAGCCAAGGAGCAGGAGGGGCCAACGTCCTGACTTTC
TRBV20-1	NA	TRBD2	TRBJ2-3	17	CSASSPKGGLLTDTQYF	TGCAGTGCTAGCAGTCCTAAGGGAGGGCTTCTCACAGATACGCAGTATTTT
TRBV4-3	NA	NA	TRBJ2-6	16	CASSQDVGTGANVLTF	TGCGCCAGCAGCCAAGATGTAGGGACCGGGGCCAACGTCCTGACTTTC
TRBV24-1	NA	NA	TRBJ2-5	11	CATSSLETQYF	TGTGCCACCAGTTCCTTGGAGACCCAGTACTTC
TRBV29-1	many	NA	TRBJ1-1	14	CSVAHRAWDTEAFF	TGCAGCGTCGCCCACAGGGCGTGGGACACTGAAGCTTTCTTT
TRBV5-4	NA	TRBD2	TRBJ2-1	16	CASSGGTSGRSWEQFF	TGTGCCAGCAGCGGAGGGACTAGCGGGAGGTCATGGGAGCAGTTCTTC
TRBV5-1	many	NA	TRBJ2-3	14	CASSPGLRRDTQYF	TGCGCCAGCAGCCCGGGACTGCGGAGAGATACGCAGTATTTT
TRBV12-3/TRBV12-4	NA	NA	TRBJ1-2	15	CASSPWGGLGIGYTF	TGTGCCAGCAGTCCCTGGGGGGGATTGGGTATCGGCTACACCTTC
TRBV24-1	few	TRBD2	TRBJ2-3	15	CATSGEREREDTQYF	TGTGCCACCAGTGGGGAGCGGGAGAGAGAAGATACGCAGTATTTT
TRBV15	few	NA	TRBJ2-3	15	CATSLDSRRTDTQYF	TGTGCCACCAGCTTGGACAGTCGGCGCACAGATACGCAGTATTTT
TRBV2	many	NA	TRBJ2-3	14	CASSPAAARDTQYF	TGTGCCAGCAGCCCCGCGGCGGCACGGGATACGCAGTATTTT
TRBV7-2	few	NA	TRBJ2-7	15	CASSLAPGENYEQYF	TGTGCCAGCAGCTTAGCGCCGGGAGAGAACTACGAGCAGTACTTC
TRBV24-1	few	TRBD2	TRBJ2-1	16	CATSDPQPGLADEQFF	TGTGCCACCAGTGACCCCCAACCGGGACTAGCCGATGAGCAGTTCTTC
TRBV12-3/TRBV12-4	few	NA	TRBJ2-3	14	CASRRTAGTDTQYF	TGTGCCAGCAGGCGAACAGCAGGCACAGATACGCAGTATTTT
TRBV20-1	many	TRBD2	TRBJ2-3	16	CSAWMGAGGPSDTQYF	TGCAGTGCTTGGATGGGGGCGGGAGGGCCCTCAGATACGCAGTATTTT
TRBV6-1	many	TRBD1	TRBJ1-1	17	CASSQKGQGVWNTEAFF	TGTGCCAGCAGCCAAAAGGGACAGGGGGTTTGGAACACTGAAGCTTTCTTT
TRBV12-5	few	TRBD1	TRBJ2-5	14	CASGRDRGQETQYF	TGTGCTAGTGGTAGGGACAGGGGCCAAGAGACCCAGTACTTC
TRBV9	NA	NA	TRBJ1-5	15	CASSLDGRESQPQHF	TGTGCCAGCAGCCTCGATGGCAGGGAAAGCCAGCCCCAGCATTTT
TRBV15	NA	NA	TRBJ2-2	17	CATSNSRAWPHTGELFF	TGTGCCACCAGCAATAGCCGGGCCTGGCCCCACACCGGGGAGCTGTTTTTT
TRBV7-6	NA	TRBD1	TRBJ2-7	14	CASRPGTGTYEQYF	TGTGCCAGCAGGCCCGGGACAGGGACCTACGAGCAGTACTTC
TRBV14	NA	NA	TRBJ2-7	15	CASSSRTPLNSEQYF	TGTGCCAGCAGCTCTAGGACTCCCCTCAACAGCGAGCAGTACTTC
TRBV20-1	few	TRBD1	TRBJ1-1	12	CSARTGGVEAFF	TGCAGTGCGAGGACAGGGGGCGTTGAAGCTTTCTTT
TRBV10-2	few	NA	TRBJ2-7	13	CASSGEEGYEQYF	TGCGCCAGCAGTGGTGAGGAGGGATACGAGCAGTACTTC
TRBV5-1	many	NA	TRBJ2-6	15	CASSSAGAGANVLTF	TGCGCCAGCAGCTCCGCAGGGGCTGGGGCCAACGTCCTGACTTTC
TRBV5-1	NA	NA	TRBJ2-7	14	CASSPRGQGYEQYF	TGCGCCAGCAGCCCCCGAGGGCAAGGTTACGAGCAGTACTTC
TRBV7-8	NA	NA	TRBJ2-1	16	CASSLPLRLGSNEQFF	TGTGCCAGCAGCTTACCCCTTCGCCTCGGGAGCAATGAGCAGTTCTTC
TRBV20-1	medium-sized	NA	TRBJ1-6	13	CSARQYPNSPLHF	TGCAGTGCTAGACAGTACCCCAATTCACCCCTCCACTTT
TRBV12-3/TRBV12-4	few	NA	TRBJ1-5	13	CASSSYSGQPQHF	TGTGCCAGCAGTTCGTACAGCGGTCAGCCCCAGCATTTT
TRBV4-1	NA	NA	TRBJ1-6	16	CASSQDRSRSGSPLHF	TGCGCCAGCAGCCAAGATCGCAGCCGGAGCGGTTCACCCCTCCACTTT
TRBV12-3/TRBV12-4	many	TRBD1	TRBJ2-1	19	CASSTYRDRDLNLVNEQFF	TGTGCCAGCAGTACGTACCGGGACAGGGATTTAAATTTGGTCAATGAGCAGTTCTTC
TRBV29-1	many	NA	TRBJ1-1	14	CSVESVREDTEAFF	TGCAGCGTTGAGTCGGTGAGGGAGGACACTGAAGCTTTCTTT
TRBV7-2	few	TRBD2	TRBJ2-1	17	CASSLSGLARAYNEQFF	TGTGCCAGCAGCCTGTCGGGACTAGCGAGAGCCTACAATGAGCAGTTCTTC
TRBV20-1	medium-sized	NA	TRBJ2-1	14	CSARDLEGVGEQFF	TGCAGTGCTAGAGATCTCGAGGGAGTCGGTGAGCAGTTCTTC
TRBV20-1	many	NA	TRBJ1-2	13	CSALQDPNYGYTF	TGCAGTGCTCTCCAGGACCCTAACTATGGCTACACCTTC
TRBV12-3/TRBV12-4	many	TRBD2	TRBJ2-1	14	CASSFLAGEDEQFF	TGTGCCAGCAGTTTCCTAGCGGGAGAAGATGAGCAGTTCTTC
TRBV25-1	many	NA	TRBJ1-1	12	CASSRINTEAFF	TGTGCCAGCAGTCGCATTAACACTGAAGCTTTCTTT
TRBV5-1	NA	TRBD2	TRBJ2-5	15	CASSPSGSQEETLYF	TGCGCCAGCAGCCCTAGCGGGAGTCAGGAGGAGACCCTGTACTTC
TRBV6-5	few	NA	TRBJ2-4	17	CASSRFGGTLAKNIQYF	TGTGCCAGCAGCCGCTTCGGCGGGACTTTAGCCAAAAACATTCAGTACTTC
TRBV6-6	few	NA	TRBJ2-7	13	CASSLYEAYEQYF	TGTGCCAGCAGCCTTTACGAGGCATACGAGCAGTACTTC
TRBV5-6	NA	NA	TRBJ2-1	16	CASSRRVFRLYNEQFF	TGTGCCAGCAGCCGACGGGTGTTTCGGCTTTACAATGAGCAGTTCTTC
TRBV6-6	NA	TRBD1	TRBJ2-5	15	CASTINRGDTETQYF	TGTGCCAGCACAATAAACAGGGGGGATACGGAGACCCAGTACTTC
TRBV9	NA	NA	TRBJ1-6	16	CASSVGGSSYNSPLHF	TGTGCCAGCAGCGTTGGGGGGAGCTCCTATAATTCACCCCTCCACTTT
TRBV6-2/TRBV6-3	NA	NA	TRBJ1-5	15	CASSYFSGENQPQHF	TGTGCCAGCAGTTACTTTTCGGGAGAAAATCAGCCCCAGCATTTT
TRBV29-1	few	TRBD2	TRBJ2-5	14	CSVGSGGARETQYF	TGCAGCGTTGGTAGCGGGGGGGCCCGGGAGACCCAGTACTTC
TRBV6-2/TRBV6-3	few	NA	TRBJ1-4	15	CASSRESTPNEKLFF	TGTGCCAGCAGTCGGGAATCGACACCTAATGAAAAACTGTTTTTT
TRBV7-8	many	NA	TRBJ2-3	14	CASSSGSFAGTQYF	TGTGCCAGCAGTTCCGGTTCTTTCGCGGGGACGCAGTATTTT